One sample yielded the 22 T cell receptor beta chains listed below, sequenced in a study of CD8 T cells in Susac syndrome. Random hexamers were used to reverse transcribe the RNA input (about 0.5 to 1 ug). TCRdb independently ran MiXCR on the immunoSEQ multiplex PCR reads; one entry per CDR3 protein. Among around 23,000 distinct CDR3 sequences listed, around 93% were seen once. The sequenced sample consisted of CD8+ T cells from PBMCs. These receptors all stem from a human donor with Susac syndrome.

The chain links TRBV27 to TRBJ2-1; possibly TRBD1 for D (5 bases). The CDR3 loop spans 16 amino acids. Germline V gene lookup returns CDR1 MNHEY and CDR2 SMNVEV (reference sequence). Trimming took off 3 bases at V and 6 bases at J, with 18 bases between the two ends. CDR3 sequence: CASSFQGPITGNEQFF. The CDR3 coding sequence is TGTGCCAGCAGTTTCCAGGGTCCCATTACGGGCAATGAGCAGTTCTTC.

This clonotype was recorded a few times. V usage is TRBV28 and J usage is TRBJ2-7, with a weak D call TRBD2 (5 bases). V was trimmed by 3 bases and J by 3 bases, leaving 15 bases between them. This CDR3 is built from 15 residues. The germline V gene encodes CDR1 MDHEN and CDR2 SYDVKM. CDR3 protein: CASSFPDGLNYEQYF. CDR3 DNA sequence: TGTGCCAGCAGTTTTCCCGATGGACTCAACTACGAGCAGTACTTC.

The chain links TRBV7-3 to TRBJ1-2; 7 bases agree with TRBD1. V was clipped by 2 bases and J by 4 bases; unmatched bases: 7. The germline V gene encodes CDR1 SGHTA and CDR2 FQGTGA. The CDR3 contains 15 residues. The CDR3 sequence: CASSLGVGGIYGYTF. DNA of the CDR3: TGTGCCAGCAGCTTAGGCGTAGGGGGCATCTATGGCTACACCTTC.

As DNA, the CDR3 is TGTGCCAGCAGTTACACTTTGGGGACTAGCATCCACGAGCAGTACTTC. Its protein product is CASSYTLGTSIHEQYF. The gene calls are TRBV6-5 and TRBJ2-7; 9 bases are a match to TRBD2. Unmatched junction bases numbered 10, after V lost 2 bases and J lost 5 bases. CDR1 MNHEY and CDR2 SVGAGI come from the germline V gene. The CDR3 loop spans 16 amino acids.

This clonotype was detected only a few times. The chain joins TRBV14 to TRBJ2-7, with TRBD2 matching 8 bases. V gave up 3 bases and J gave up 1 base; unmatched junction bases: 11. Germline values: CDR1 SGHDN, CDR2 FVKESK. The CDR3 is 17 amino acids. The CDR3 coding sequence is TGTGCCAGCAGCCACGGGGGACTCGCGGGGGGATCCTACGAGCAGTACTTC. It specifies CASSHGGLAGGSYEQYF.

The chain links TRBV12-3 or TRBV12-4 to TRBJ2-5; 7 bases agree with TRBD1. The CDR3 has 15 amino acids. V lost 7 bases to trimming and J lost 1 base; unmatched junction nucleotides: 9. This CDR3 reads CASNKYRGSQETQYF. CDR3 coding DNA: TGTGCCAGCAACAAATACAGGGGATCCCAAGAGACCCAGTACTTC.

J is TRBJ2-2 and V is TRBV28; D assignment may be TRBD1 or TRBD2 (5 bases each). Germline lookup yields CDR1 MDHEN and CDR2 SYDVKM. The germline V and J ends were trimmed by 2 bases and 3 bases, with 13 bases remaining between them. The CDR3 spans 16 residues. The CDR3 region has the DNA TGTGCCAGCAGTTTACGGGACGCCTCCGACACCGGGGAGCTGTTTTTT. Protein product: CASSLRDASDTGELFF. Together with reference TRBV28 and TRBJ2-2, the CDR3 gives the full variable domain: DVKVTQSSRYLVKRTGEKVFLECVQDMDHENMFWYRQDPGLGLRLIYFSYDVKMKEKGDIPEGYSVSREKKERFSLILESASTNQTSMYLCASSLRDASDTGELFFGEGSRLTVL.

The chain uses TRBV5-6 and TRBJ2-7, with unresolved D. The CDR3 is 14 residues long. The V end lost 1 base, the J end lost 2 bases, and 10 bases lay between the germline ends. Germline V gene sequence: CDR1 SGHDT, CDR2 YYEEEE. CDR3 nucleotide sequence: TGTGCCAGCAGCTTGATAGCAGGAACCTACGAGCAGTACTTC. Its protein is CASSLIAGTYEQYF.

The chain is built from TRBV19 and TRBJ2-5; a possible D gene is TRBD1 (6 bases). CDR3 length: 15 amino acids. Germline V gives CDR1 LNHDA, CDR2 SQIVND (reference sequence). Trimming removed 4 bases at V and 4 bases at J, with 16 bases between. CDR3 sequence: CASSTDYRDGETQYF. CDR3 nucleotides: TGTGCCAGTAGTACAGATTACAGGGATGGAGAGACCCAGTACTTC.

V gene TRBV2 combines with J gene TRBJ1-5; D may be TRBD1 (6 bases). CDR3 length equals 17 residues. Germline V gene sequence: CDR1 SNHLY, CDR2 FYNNEI. V was trimmed by 5 bases and J by 0 bases, leaving 17 bases between them. The CDR3 region has the DNA TGTGCCAGCAGTACTGTCCCACAGGGACGTAGCAATCAGCCCCAGCATTTT. It yields the protein CASSTVPQGRSNQPQHF.

The rearrangement joins TRBV15 to TRBJ1-2; D is unclear. From germline, CDR1 is LNHNV and CDR2 YYDKDF (reference sequence). The CDR3 runs to 14 residues. V was cut by 0 bases and J by 4 bases, with 9 bases left in between. CDR3 region: CATSREYSLYGYTF. In DNA, the CDR3 is TGTGCCACCAGCAGAGAATACAGCCTCTATGGCTACACCTTC.

The chain is built from TRBV2 and TRBJ1-5; D remains ambiguous. The V and J ends lost 3 bases and 3 bases respectively, with 12 bases between them. This CDR3 comprises 15 residues. The germline V gene has CDR1 SNHLY and CDR2 FYNNEI. CDR3 in amino acids: CASSDTLSANQPQHF. The CDR3 DNA reads TGTGCCAGCAGTGATACGTTGTCAGCCAATCAGCCCCAGCATTTT.

The V gene is TRBV2, the J gene TRBJ2-7; no clear D gene. In germline, CDR1 is SNHLY, CDR2 FYNNEI. V was shortened by 5 bases and J by 6 bases, with 11 bases between the two germline ends. The CDR3 runs to 12 residues. DNA for the CDR3: TGTGCCAGCAGTTGGGATCGTTCCGAGCAGTACTTC. Residues: CASSWDRSEQYF.

The CDR3 region is CSAGLDGWSGTQYF. In nucleotides, the CDR3 is TGCAGTGCTGGCCTGGACGGGTGGTCGGGGACCCAGTACTTC. The genes are TRBV20-1 and TRBJ2-5; no clear D. Trimming left V 5 bases short and J 7 bases short, with 20 bases between. Per germline, CDR1 DFQATT and CDR2 SNEGSKA (reference sequence). This CDR3 has 14 amino acids.

The chain uses TRBV9 and TRBJ2-3; D may match TRBD1 or TRBD2 (6 bases each). Germline loops: CDR1 SGDLS, CDR2 YYNGEE. The CDR3 has 16 amino acids. V dropped 0 bases and J dropped 2 bases, with 13 bases sitting between them. As DNA, the CDR3 is TGTGCCAGCAGCGTAGCTTGGACGGGGGCCACAGATACGCAGTATTTT. This sequence encodes CASSVAWTGATDTQYF.

The V and J genes are TRBV7-9 and TRBJ2-3; D possibly corresponds to TRBD2 (6 bases). V was trimmed by 5 bases and J by 6 bases, leaving 18 bases between them. CDR3 size: 15 residues. Germline assignment: CDR1 SEHNR and CDR2 FQNEAQ (reference sequence). CDR3 loop: CASSHANKGRDTQYF. The CDR3, as DNA: TGTGCCAGCAGCCACGCGAATAAGGGGAGGGATACGCAGTATTTT.

The chain is built from TRBV29-1 and TRBJ1-1, with a weak D call TRBD1 (5 bases). CDR3 length: 15 residues. The germline V gene encodes CDR1 SQVTM and CDR2 ANQGSEA. V lost 5 bases and J lost 0, with 16 bases in between. The CDR3, as DNA: TGCAGCGTTTGGGAAGGGGCCTCCCTGAACACTGAAGCTTTCTTT. It codes for CSVWEGASLNTEAFF. Full variable domain (outside the CDR3, taken from reference TRBV29-1 and TRBJ1-1): SAVISQKPSRDICQRGTSLTIQCQVDSQVTMMFWYRQQPGQSLTLIATANQGSEATYESGFVIDKFPISRPNLTFSTLTVSNMSPEDSSIYLCSVWEGASLNTEAFFGQGTRLTVV.

The chain uses TRBV5-1 and TRBJ1-6; D is ambiguous. V was pared by 4 bases and J by 0 bases, with 17 bases between. There are 18 residues in the CDR3. The germline CDR1 and CDR2 sequences are SGHRS and YFSETQ. In nucleotides, the CDR3 is TGCGCCAGCAGCCTACAGACGATCTCGAGCTCCTATAATTCACCCCTCCACTTT. It translates to CASSLQTISSSYNSPLHF.

The chain carries TRBV7-2 and TRBJ2-7, with 11 bases matching TRBD2. The CDR3 is made up of 16 amino acids. V was clipped by 5 bases and J by 6 bases; unmatched bases: 12. Germline V lookup: CDR1 SGHTA, CDR2 FQGNSA. The CDR3 DNA is TGTGCCAGCAGCGACCAACTAGCGGGGGCCACCTCCGAGCAGTACTTC. This encodes CASSDQLAGATSEQYF.

V gene TRBV19 combines with J gene TRBJ2-1, with D perhaps matching TRBD1 (5 bases). The germline CDR1 and CDR2 sequences are LNHDA and SQIVND (reference sequence). V lost 0 bases and J 10 bases, leaving 7 bases between the germline ends. The CDR3 totals 12 residues. In DNA, the CDR3 is TGTGCCAGTAGTATAGATGGGGCAGAGCAGTTCTTC. Its protein is CASSIDGAEQFF.

J is TRBJ2-3 and V is TRBV2; 9 nucleotides match TRBD1. Looked up from germline, CDR1 is SNHLY and CDR2 is FYNNEI. CDR3 length equals 13 residues. Trimming took 4 bases from V and 4 from J; bases not matched to a gene: 0. CDR3 amino acids: CASSGTGADTQYF. CDR3 bases: TGTGCCAGCAGTGGGACAGGGGCAGATACGCAGTATTTT.

The gene calls are TRBV5-6 and TRBJ2-5; TRBD1 is a possible D gene (6 bases). The germline CDR1 and CDR2 sequences are SGHDT and YYEEEE. The CDR3 contains 13 residues. Between the trimmed V and J ends, which lost 0 bases and 6 bases, there was a span of 9 bases. CDR3 sequence (DNA): TGTGCCAGCAGCTTGGACCAGGGGAAGACCCAGTACTTC. It yields the protein CASSLDQGKTQYF.